This T cell receptor (beta chain) comes out of a study of control samples from healthy donors and cancer patients. Generated by immunoSEQ multiplex PCR, the TCRdb table keeps only in-frame clones and is missing some. This table holds 70,000 to 100,000 clones, roughly 91% found once. J lost 3 bases, V lost 8 bases, and 2 bases had no gene match. CDR1 and CDR2 from the germline V gene are SGHVS and FNYEAQ. The CDR3 sequence is 12 residues long. Sequenced material: blood. The sequence came from a man aged 50 to 59 in good health. J is TRBJ2-3 and V is TRBV7-6; TRBD2 matches 7 bases. The CDR3 coding sequence is TGTGCCAGCGGGGGGGTAACAGATACGCAGTATTTT. It yields the protein CASGGVTDTQYF. The entire variable domain, with the rest obtained from reference TRBV7-6 and TRBJ2-3, is as follows: GAGVSQSPRYKVTKRGQDVALRCDPISGHVSLYWYRQALGQGPEFLTYFNYEAQQDKSGLPNDRFSAERPEGSISTLTIQRTEQRDSAMYRCASGGVTDTQYFGPGTRLTVL.